The 32 T cell receptor beta chains below were found in one sample sequenced in a study of post-analysis software for immune sequencing data. Antigen specificity for these receptors is unknown. Built from TCR beta cDNA, the libraries had unique molecular identifiers in them. TCRdb re-called the PCR reads through MiXCR, storing one row per CDR3 protein. The sample has hundreds of thousands of distinct CDR3 sequences; approximately 50% are singletons. Study-wide findings and caveats: Patients had higher frequencies than controls of about five TRBV segments, including TRBV5-6, TRBV5-1 and TRBV20-1.

Sample: blood. Source of these receptors: a girl between 5 and 17 years old with multiple sclerosis.

This clonotype has a handful of counts. The DNA for the CDR3 is TGCGCCAGCAGCGTCCAGGGAATGGCTAATGAAAAACTGTTTTTT. Protein product: CASSVQGMANEKLFF. The V and J genes are TRBV5-1 and TRBJ1-4; possible D gene TRBD1, 5 bases. The CDR3 contains 15 residues. V lost 4 bases and J lost 3, with 13 bases in between. Germline CDR1 and CDR2: SGHRS and YFSETQ.

V is TRBV20-1 and J is TRBJ2-5; 7 bases line up with TRBD2. Germline lookup yields CDR1 DFQATT and CDR2 SNEGSKA (reference sequence). Trimming removed 5 bases from V and 1 base from J; junction bases left unmatched: 7. The CDR3 sequence is 14 residues long. The CDR3 DNA follows: TGCAGTGCTCCGAGCGGGACCGTCCAAGAGACCCAGTACTTC. Amino acid sequence: CSAPSGTVQETQYF.

Only a few counts were recorded for this clonotype. The chain combines TRBV5-1 with TRBJ1-6, with D unresolved. Germline V gene data show CDR1 as SGHRS and CDR2 as YFSETQ. The CDR3 spans 14 residues. V lost 5 bases and J lost 5, with 11 bases in between. The DNA for the CDR3 is TGCGCCAGCAGGCAGCCAGTGGATAATTCACCCCTCCACTTT. Its translation is CASRQPVDNSPLHF.

This chain connects TRBV4-1 to TRBJ2-3; 10 nucleotides align to TRBD2. From germline, CDR1 is MGHRA and CDR2 YSYEKL. The CDR3 is 16 amino acids. V dropped 4 bases and J dropped 1; count of bases not matched to a gene: 5. CDR3 region: CASSPGLASRTDTQYF. DNA of the CDR3: TGCGCCAGCAGCCCGGGACTAGCGAGCCGCACAGATACGCAGTATTTT.

This clonotype was observed a single time. The V call is TRBV29-1, the J call TRBJ2-7; 13 bases agree with TRBD2. Germline V gives CDR1 SQVTM, CDR2 ANQGSEA. This CDR3 is built from 18 residues. V shed 3 bases and J 9 bases; nucleotides not matched to a gene: 20. The CDR3 is CSVESQGTSGALVSGQYF. CDR3 bases: TGCAGCGTTGAGTCTCAGGGGACTAGCGGGGCGCTGGTATCCGGGCAGTACTTC.

In its sample, this clonotype was seen a few times. The chain uses TRBV6-5 and TRBJ2-5; D may match TRBD1 or TRBD2 (6 bases each). CDR3 length: 15 amino acids. With 0 bases removed from V and 4 bases from J, the gap between germline ends came to 12 bases. In germline, CDR1 is MNHEY, CDR2 SVGAGI. CDR3 DNA sequence: TGTGCCAGCAGTTACTCGGGGGGCGCAGGAGAGACCCAGTACTTC. Amino acids: CASSYSGGAGETQYF.

The rearrangement uses TRBV4-1 and TRBJ2-1, with 8 bases aligning to TRBD2. The ends lost 3 bases at V and 5 bases at J; junction bases unmatched: 18. The germline V gene has CDR1 MGHRA and CDR2 YSYEKL. This CDR3 has 19 amino acids. CDR3 residues: CASSHLAPPSGLRHNEQFF. CDR3 nucleotides: TGCGCCAGCAGCCACCTCGCACCACCTAGCGGGCTTAGGCACAATGAGCAGTTCTTC.

The rearrangement links TRBV11-2 to TRBJ2-3; the D is unclear. The germline V and J ends were trimmed by 5 bases and 4 bases, with 13 bases remaining between them. This CDR3 is 14 amino acids long. The germline gives CDR1 SGHAT, CDR2 FQNNGV. The CDR3 DNA sequence: TGTGCCAGCAGCCGATCGGCCCCCGCAGATACGCAGTATTTT. This gives the protein CASSRSAPADTQYF.

This clonotype occurred a few times. V gene TRBV27 combines with J gene TRBJ2-4; 7 nucleotides line up with TRBD2. V lost 0 bases, J lost 13 bases, and 9 bases stayed unmatched. The CDR3 has 14 residues. The germline gives CDR1 MNHEY, CDR2 SMNVEV (reference sequence). CDR3 in DNA: TGTGCCAGCAGTTTATCAGTGGGAGGGAAGGAGCAGTACTTC. It is translated as CASSLSVGGKEQYF.

This clonotype showed up just a few times. The chain links TRBV20-1 to TRBJ2-3; D is unclear. The CDR3 is made up of 15 amino acids. Germline CDR1 is DFQATT and CDR2 is SNEGSKA (reference sequence). V lost 1 base to trimming and J lost 1 base, with 12 bases between them. CDR3 nucleotides: TGCAGTGCTAGAGGGGTGGGCACCCGCACAGATACGCAGTATTTT. It codes for CSARGVGTRTDTQYF.

The chain joins TRBV29-1 to TRBJ2-4, with D uncertain. The last part of the DNA fits TRBJ2-7 better; the J call may be wrong. Germline V gene sequence: CDR1 SQVTM, CDR2 ANQGSEA. The CDR3 runs to 12 residues. CDR3 protein: CSVAGVAGEQYF. The CDR3, as DNA: TGCAGCGTCGCCGGAGTAGCAGGCGAGCAGTACTTC.

The J gene is TRBJ2-3, the V gene TRBV7-9, with 7 bases aligning to TRBD2. This CDR3 region has 14 residues. Germline CDR1 SEHNR, CDR2 FQNEAQ (reference sequence). The V and J ends lost 7 bases and 0 bases, in that order; junction bases with no gene match: 4. The CDR3 loop is CASTLSGSTDTQYF. The CDR3 nucleotides read TGTGCCAGCACCCTTAGCGGGAGCACAGATACGCAGTATTTT.

This chain links TRBV30 with TRBJ2-1, with D perhaps being TRBD1 or TRBD2 (5 bases each). The germline gives CDR1 GTSNPN, CDR2 SVGIG (reference sequence). V was pared by 0 bases and J by 9 bases, with 9 bases between. The CDR3 is 12 amino acids. CDR3 loop: CAWSVGGAEQFF. The CDR3 DNA is TGTGCCTGGAGTGTTGGGGGTGCTGAGCAGTTCTTC.

This chain joins TRBV10-3 and TRBJ2-7, with 7 bases fitting TRBD1. J lost 3 bases, V lost 8 bases, and 7 bases had no gene match. CDR3 length equals 13 residues. The germline V gene encodes CDR1 ENHRY and CDR2 SYGVKD. The DNA of the CDR3 is TGTGCCATCCGACAGGGAACTGTCTACGAGCAGTACTTC. This translates into CAIRQGTVYEQYF.

This sequence joins TRBV5-5 and TRBJ1-5, with D unclear. V gave up 4 bases and J gave up 6 bases, with 11 bases separating them. Per the germline V gene, CDR1 is SGHKS and CDR2 is YYEKEE (reference sequence). This CDR3 contains 13 residues. The CDR3 bases are TGTGCCAGCAGCCCGGAGGGCTTTCAGCCCCAGCATTTT. It is translated as CASSPEGFQPQHF. Combining the CDR3 with reference TRBV5-5 and TRBJ1-5 gives the whole variable domain DAGVTQSPTHLIKTRGQQVTLRCSPISGHKSVSWYQQVLGQGPQFIFQYYEKEERGRGNFPDRFSARQFPNYSSELNVNALLLGDSALYLCASSPEGFQPQHFGDGTRLSIL.

V usage is TRBV5-5 and J usage is TRBJ2-5; 9 nucleotides line up with TRBD2. The V gene end was trimmed by 5 bases and the J gene end by 4 bases; junction bases not matched to a gene: 9. The CDR3 has 15 residues. Germline V gives CDR1 SGHKS, CDR2 YYEKEE (reference sequence). The CDR3 reads CASRVLAGDRETQYF. The DNA of the CDR3 is TGTGCCAGCAGGGTTTTAGCGGGGGATCGAGAGACCCAGTACTTC. Drawing the rest from reference TRBV5-5 and TRBJ2-5, the complete variable domain is DAGVTQSPTHLIKTRGQQVTLRCSPISGHKSVSWYQQVLGQGPQFIFQYYEKEERGRGNFPDRFSARQFPNYSSELNVNALLLGDSALYLCASRVLAGDRETQYFGPGTRLLVL.

The CDR3 bases are TGTGCCAGCAGCCCAGGGGGCGGCGGTGAGCAGTTCTTC. This translates into CASSPGGGGEQFF. The chain is built from TRBV7-6 and TRBJ2-1; 8 nucleotides line up with TRBD1. This CDR3 contains 13 residues. J gave up 9 bases and V 5 bases, and 6 bases lay outside the gene matches. The germline gives CDR1 SGHVS, CDR2 FNYEAQ.

The gene calls are TRBV10-2 and TRBJ2-5, with TRBD1 as a possible D gene (5 bases). The J call could be wrong; TRBJ2-7 is a better fit for the DNA end. CDR3 length: 13 amino acids. Germline CDR1 is WSHSY and CDR2 is SAAADI. CDR3 residues: CASSDTGAYEQYF. CDR3 nucleotides: TGCGCCAGCAGTGATACAGGAGCCTACGAGCAGTACTTC.

There are a few counts of this clonotype. V is TRBV6-6 and J is TRBJ2-4, with 7 bases identical to TRBD1. The DNA end is a closer match to TRBJ2-7, so the J assignment may be wrong. This CDR3 is built from 15 residues. The germline CDR1 and CDR2 sequences are MNHNY and SVGAGI (reference sequence). CDR3 nucleotide sequence: TGTGCCAGCAGAAACAGGGGTTCGACGGGATACGAGCAGTACTTC. This translates into CASRNRGSTGYEQYF.

V and J are TRBV13 and TRBJ2-5, with TRBD2 identical over 12 bases. The V segment lost 5 bases and the J segment 2 bases; nucleotides outside the gene matches: 9. Germline V CDR1 and CDR2: PRHDT, FYEKMQ (reference sequence). The CDR3 extends over 17 amino acids. The CDR3 bases are TGTGCCAGCAGCCCCCACCGACTAGCGGGGGTACAAGAGACCCAGTACTTC. Protein product: CASSPHRLAGVQETQYF.

This sequence joins TRBV5-1 and TRBJ2-3; D is uncertain. The V gene lost 3 bases and the J gene lost 0 bases, with 14 bases spanning the gap. Germline V gene data show CDR1 as SGHRS and CDR2 as YFSETQ. This CDR3 contains 16 residues. CDR3 region: CASSYTGGASTDTQYF. In nucleotides, the CDR3 is TGCGCCAGCAGCTACACTGGCGGAGCAAGCACAGATACGCAGTATTTT. Supplemented by reference TRBV5-1 and TRBJ2-3, the full variable domain reads KAGVTQTPRYLIKTRGQQVTLSCSPISGHRSVSWYQQTPGQGLQFLFEYFSETQRNKGNFPGRFSGRQFSNSRSEMNVSTLELGDSALYLCASSYTGGASTDTQYFGPGTRLTVL.

A few counts support this clonotype. CDR3 protein: CASSLDPGTGNQPQHF. The CDR3 DNA reads TGTGCCAGCAGCCTAGACCCCGGGACAGGGAATCAGCCCCAGCATTTT. This chain links TRBV7-9 with TRBJ1-5, with 9 bases identical to TRBD1. The germline V gene encodes CDR1 SEHNR and CDR2 FQNEAQ (reference sequence). The CDR3 spans 16 residues. V dropped 5 bases and J dropped 4; count of bases not matched to a gene: 9.

This chain joins TRBV20-1 and TRBJ1-1, with no clear D. V shed 6 bases and J shed 1 base, with 18 bases lying between them. Germline CDR1 is DFQATT and CDR2 is SNEGSKA (reference sequence). The CDR3 spans 15 residues. CDR3 nucleotide sequence: TGCAGTGCCCTGGGAGGTTTGGTTTGGAACACTGAAGCTTTCTTT. Translated: CSALGGLVWNTEAFF.

This clonotype has a handful of counts. The chain is built from TRBV2 and TRBJ2-7; a weak D match, TRBD2 (5 bases). The CDR3 is 13 amino acids. Trimming cost V 7 bases and J 3 bases, with 13 bases left between them. Germline CDR1 SNHLY, CDR2 FYNNEI. The CDR3 reads CASKEDSRYEQYF. The CDR3 DNA follows: TGTGCCAGCAAGGAGGACTCACGCTACGAGCAGTACTTC.

This clonotype was seen a few times. The chain recombines TRBV4-1 with TRBJ1-5, with D unresolved. The CDR3 totals 14 residues. Germline-derived CDR1 and CDR2 are MGHRA and YSYEKL. Trimming cost V 2 bases and J 6 bases, with 11 bases left between them. CDR3: CASSQSLGSQPQHF. As DNA, the CDR3 is TGCGCCAGCAGCCAAAGTCTGGGTTCTCAGCCCCAGCATTTT.

This clonotype was counted between two and nine times. CDR3 in DNA: TGTGCCAGCAGCCCCGACAGGCTCAATCAGCCCCAGCATTTT. Its translation: CASSPDRLNQPQHF. The rearrangement joins TRBV12-3 or TRBV12-4 to TRBJ1-5; D is perhaps TRBD1 (6 bases). This CDR3 contains 14 residues. V was cut by 6 bases and J by 3 bases, with 12 bases left in between.

This chain connects TRBV12-5 to TRBJ2-1; TRBD1 might be the D (5 bases). TRBJ2-7 matches the DNA end more closely, so the J call is doubtful. In germline, CDR1 is LGHNT, CDR2 FRNRAP. The length of the CDR3 is 15 residues. CDR3 bases: TGTGCTAGTGGGATCAGGGTGAGCTCCTACAATGAGCAGTACTTC. This sequence encodes CASGIRVSSYNEQYF.

The chain has TRBV12-5 and TRBJ2-5; D is ambiguous. This CDR3 spans 13 amino acids. Germline V CDR1 and CDR2: LGHNT, FRNRAP. V was cut by 6 bases and J by 2 bases, with 10 bases left in between. CDR3 in amino acids: CASGPDTQETQYF. In DNA, the CDR3 is TGTGCTAGTGGCCCCGACACTCAAGAGACCCAGTACTTC.

V is TRBV24-1 and J is TRBJ2-3; D gene unclear. This CDR3 comprises 14 residues. CDR1 and CDR2 from the germline V gene are KGHDR and SFDVKD. Trimming took off 3 bases at V and 5 bases at J, with 11 bases between the two ends. This CDR3 reads CATSDALQGDTQYF. CDR3 coding DNA: TGTGCCACCAGTGATGCCCTCCAAGGAGATACGCAGTATTTT.

The chain is built from TRBV5-1 and TRBJ2-1; no reliable D call. Germline CDR1 SGHRS, CDR2 YFSETQ. Trimming removed 4 bases at V and 8 bases at J, with 10 bases between. The CDR3 consists of 12 residues. This chain's CDR3 is CASSVGSYEQFF. The CDR3, as DNA: TGCGCCAGCAGCGTGGGGTCTTATGAGCAGTTCTTC.

CDR3 nucleotide sequence: TGTGCCAGCAGCCAAGCAATAGGGACTAGCATCTCCTACGAGCAGTACTTC. It yields the protein CASSQAIGTSISYEQYF. This sequence joins TRBV3-1 and TRBJ2-7; 9 bases fit TRBD2. Trimming took 1 base from V and 0 from J; bases not matched to a gene: 7. CDR1 and CDR2 from the germline V gene are LGHDT and YNNKEL (reference sequence). The CDR3 is made up of 17 amino acids.

The chain links TRBV20-1 to TRBJ2-1; 10 positions agree with TRBD2. CDR1 and CDR2 from the germline V gene are DFQATT and SNEGSKA (reference sequence). V trimming: 3 bases; J trimming: 1 base; junction bases outside the gene matches: 6. The CDR3 consists of 16 residues. The CDR3 here is CSARVLAGASYNEQFF. The DNA of the CDR3 is TGCAGTGCTAGGGTCCTAGCGGGAGCGTCCTACAATGAGCAGTTCTTC.